This T cell receptor beta chain was found in a study of blood T cell repertoires in COVID-19. On the study more broadly: Specimens from acute and convalescent COVID-19 originated in the United States, Italy and Spain. The analysed material was cDNA or gDNA that came from T cells, B-cell-depleted T cells, or PBMCs.

In the study's own analysis: Estimation of nucleated cell counts relied on the amplification of reference gene primers. Sequencing was performed with immunoSEQ multiplex PCR; in TCRdb, only in-frame clones are kept and a portion is missing. V, J and clone size are taken as reported in that table, and D and trimming were inferred from the DNA itself. The sample includes tens of thousands of clones, roughly 68% seen only once; the top ten take roughly 28%. Losses at the gene ends were 3 bases for V and 2 bases for J; bases not matched to a gene: 2. This CDR3 region has 17 residues. CDR1 LGHNA and CDR2 YSLEER come from the germline V gene. In this sample, this clone turned up a few times.

The chain links TRBV4-3 to TRBJ2-3; 16 nucleotides line up with TRBD2. The sequenced material came from peripheral blood. This receptor was obtained from a woman of 80 years or more with acute or convalescent COVID-19. CDR3 in amino acids: CASSQGLAGGYTDTQYF. The CDR3 region has the DNA TGCGCCAGCAGCCAGGGACTAGCGGGAGGGTACACAGATACGCAGTATTTT.